Shown below are 17 T cell receptor beta chains from a single sample sequenced in a study of post-analysis software for immune sequencing data. Libraries were made from TCR beta cDNA, and they carried unique molecular identifiers. TCRdb reprocessed the PCR reads via MiXCR and lists one record per CDR3 protein. The sample includes roughly 800,000 distinct CDR3 sequences, under 70% of them seen just once. Findings and caveats of the study: TRBV segments more frequent in patients than in controls numbered about 5 and included TRBV5-6, TRBV5-1 and TRBV20-1.

No antigen is known for these receptors. Sequencing input: blood. All receptors derive from a girl between 10 and 17 years old with multiple sclerosis.

This clonotype was seen only a few times. The chain couples TRBV18 to TRBJ2-1; 9 bases align to TRBD2. The junction had 15 bases not matched to a gene; V was cut back by 6 bases and J by 0 bases. CDR3 size: 19 residues. Germline V lookup: CDR1 KGHSH, CDR2 LQKENI. As DNA, the CDR3 is TGTGCCAGCTCCCAAATGGCTAGCGGGGCAGGAAGCTCCTACAATGAGCAGTTCTTC. It encodes CASSQMASGAGSSYNEQFF.

This chain joins TRBV20-1 and TRBJ2-5; D might be TRBD1 (5 bases). Gene TRBJ2-7 matches the end of the DNA better, so the J call may be wrong. CDR1 and CDR2 from the germline V gene are DFQATT and SNEGSKA (reference sequence). The CDR3 is 15 amino acids. In nucleotides, the CDR3 is TGCAGTGCTAGACCTGATGGACAACTAACCTACGAGCAGTACTTC. It is translated as CSARPDGQLTYEQYF.

This clonotype was seen only a few times. This rearrangement joins TRBV5-1 to TRBJ1-2; the match to TRBD1 covers 7 bases. The CDR3 is 11 amino acids. J lost 8 bases, V lost 6 bases, and 4 bases had no gene match. CDR1 is SGHRS and CDR2 is YFSETQ in the germline V gene. This chain's CDR3 is CASTNRGGYTF. The CDR3 DNA follows: TGCGCCAGCACCAACAGGGGCGGCTACACCTTC. Filled out from reference TRBV5-1 and TRBJ1-2, the complete variable domain reads KAGVTQTPRYLIKTRGQQVTLSCSPISGHRSVSWYQQTPGQGLQFLFEYFSETQRNKGNFPGRFSGRQFSNSRSEMNVSTLELGDSALYLCASTNRGGYTFGSGTRLTVV.

This clonotype appeared a few times. This chain uses TRBV29-1 with TRBJ1-2; TRBD1 matches 8 bases. The CDR3 is 13 residues long. J gave up 4 bases and V 8 bases, and 9 bases lay outside the gene matches. Germline V gene sequence: CDR1 SQVTM, CDR2 ANQGSEA. This CDR3 reads CSSLGQGGYGYTF. Here the CDR3 DNA reads TGCAGCTCCCTCGGACAGGGAGGCTATGGCTACACCTTC.

The V call is TRBV29-1, the J call TRBJ2-5; 7 bases are a match to TRBD1. The J call may be mistaken, given a closer DNA end match to TRBJ2-7. The CDR3 length is 14 residues. The germline CDR1 and CDR2 sequences are SQVTM and ANQGSEA. CDR3 nucleotide sequence: TGCAGCGTAGAACAACAGGGGATCTGGGGCGAGCAGTACTTC. Its translation is CSVEQQGIWGEQYF.

The V gene is TRBV6-5, the J gene TRBJ1-1; 8 bases line up with TRBD1. The CDR3 is 13 amino acids. Germline V CDR1 and CDR2: MNHEY, SVGAGI. V trimming: 8 bases; J trimming: 4 bases; junction bases outside the gene matches: 6. The CDR3 DNA reads as TGTGCCAGCTTTTTCAGGGGGCCCACTGAAGCTTTCTTT. Encoded protein: CASFFRGPTEAFF.

The chain is built from TRBV29-1 and TRBJ2-5; tentative D call: TRBD2 (6 bases). The J call is in doubt because the DNA end fits TRBJ2-7 better. This CDR3 has 18 amino acids. Germline assignment: CDR1 SQVTM and CDR2 ANQGSEA. The CDR3 bases are TGCAGCGTTGAAGGTTTAGAGGGAGACATCCAAAGCGGGTACGAGCAGTACTTC. Its protein product is CSVEGLEGDIQSGYEQYF.

This chain links TRBV20-1 with TRBJ2-5; 11 nucleotides agree with TRBD2. The CDR3 is 16 residues long. Losses at the gene ends were 0 bases for V and 5 bases for J; bases not matched to a gene: 8. CDR1 is DFQATT and CDR2 is SNEGSKA in the germline V gene (reference sequence). The DNA of the CDR3 is TGCAGTGCTAGAGATAATAGCGGGGGGGCCAGGGAGACCCAGTACTTC. The encoded protein is CSARDNSGGARETQYF.

The gene calls are TRBV29-1 and TRBJ2-7, with TRBD1 matching 8 bases. The CDR3 totals 16 residues. Per germline, CDR1 SQVTM and CDR2 ANQGSEA. J was trimmed by 3 bases and V by 4 bases; bases with no gene match: 14. This CDR3 reads CSVGQRGDRYIYEQYF. The CDR3 nucleotides read TGCAGCGTTGGCCAGCGTGGGGACAGGTATATCTACGAGCAGTACTTC.

This clonotype was counted only a few times. CDR3: CASTLRGGSYEQYF. The CDR3 DNA is TGTGCCAGCACGCTTAGGGGGGGATCCTACGAGCAGTACTTC. The chain carries TRBV12-3 or TRBV12-4 and TRBJ2-7; tentatively, D is TRBD2 (7 bases). V was cut by 7 bases and J by 1 base, with 14 bases left in between. The CDR3 runs 14 residues.

The chain uses TRBV15 and TRBJ2-1, with TRBD2 matching over 7 bases. Per the germline V gene, CDR1 is LNHNV and CDR2 is YYDKDF (reference sequence). Trimming cost V 5 bases and J 1 base; bases outside gene matches: 8. The CDR3 totals 16 residues. The CDR3 DNA reads TGTGCCACCAGCGAAGGACTAGACCTTTCCTACAATGAGCAGTTCTTC. Protein product: CATSEGLDLSYNEQFF.

The sample holds a few counts of this clonotype. The chain couples TRBV3-1 to TRBJ2-2; 8 bases agree with TRBD2. Per germline, CDR1 LGHDT and CDR2 YNNKEL (reference sequence). V was pared by 0 bases and J by 4 bases, with 4 bases of the junction left unmatched. The CDR3 is 16 residues long. The CDR3, as DNA: TGTGCCAGCAGCCAAGATCGGGAGGGGATCACCGGGGAGCTGTTTTTT. Its translation: CASSQDREGITGELFF.

This clonotype was detected only a few times. The chain recombines TRBV7-9 with TRBJ2-4; D is possibly TRBD2 (6 bases). The DNA end is more similar to TRBJ2-7, so the J call may be wrong. The length of the CDR3 is 15 residues. Germline V gene data show CDR1 as SEHNR and CDR2 as FQNEAQ (reference sequence). The CDR3 DNA is TGTGCCAGCAGCTTAGGCGTCGCGGGGCCGGGCGAGCAGTACTTC. This codes for CASSLGVAGPGEQYF.

The chain links TRBV7-9 to TRBJ2-4, with 8 nucleotides matching TRBD1. CDR1 and CDR2 (germline): SEHNR, FQNEAQ (reference sequence). The CDR3 has 15 amino acids. V trimming: 1 base; J trimming: 5 bases; junction bases outside the gene matches: 4. The CDR3 protein is CASSLGTGTQNIQYF. In DNA, the CDR3 is TGTGCCAGCAGCTTAGGGACAGGGACTCAAAACATTCAGTACTTC.

The chain recombines TRBV5-6 with TRBJ2-5; D is perhaps TRBD2 (6 bases). There are 15 residues in the CDR3. V was clipped by 4 bases and J by 4 bases, with 17 bases between them. Germline loops: CDR1 SGHDT, CDR2 YYEEEE. The CDR3 coding sequence is TGTGCCAGCAGCCCTACTCCGGGAGACGGAGAGACCCAGTACTTC. Translation gives CASSPTPGDGETQYF.

The genes are TRBV7-9 and TRBJ2-7; maybe TRBD1 (6 bases). V lost 8 bases to trimming and J lost 8 bases, with 16 bases between them. This CDR3 is 12 amino acids long. Germline V lookup: CDR1 SEHNR, CDR2 FQNEAQ (reference sequence). Here the CDR3 reads CASGDTGTQQYF. Here the CDR3 DNA reads TGTGCCAGCGGCGACACAGGGACGCAGCAGTACTTC. Based on the CDR3 plus reference TRBV7-9 and TRBJ2-7, the full variable domain is DTGVSQNPRHKITKRGQNVTFRCDPISEHNRLYWYRQTLGQGPEFLTYFQNEAQLEKSRLLSDRFSAERPKGSFSTLEIQRTEQGDSAMYLCASGDTGTQQYFGPGTRLTVT.

The sample holds a few counts of this clonotype. This chain links TRBV4-2 with TRBJ2-7, with 7 bases aligning to TRBD2. There are 17 residues in the CDR3. V lost 3 bases to trimming and J lost 4 bases; unmatched junction nucleotides: 15. From germline, CDR1 is LGHNA and CDR2 YNFKEQ. CDR3 DNA sequence: TGTGCCAGCAGCCAGGCGGTGACTAGCTTAGCCCTTTACGAGCAGTACTTC. It yields the protein CASSQAVTSLALYEQYF.